The sample holds a few counts of the clone carrying this T cell receptor (beta chain). Some clones are missing from TCRdb's copy, which holds only in-frame ones; the method was immunoSEQ multiplex PCR. This sample has approximately 32,000 clones; 89% occur once, and the top ten carry over 9.5%. The CDR3 is made up of 14 amino acids. V dropped 7 bases and J dropped 5; count of bases not matched to a gene: 6. Germline V gene lookup returns CDR1 SNHLY and CDR2 FYNNEI. The sample belongs to a study of T cell changes during pregnancy in multiple sclerosis. The clonotype was recovered from a female donor with multiple sclerosis, enrolled in a pregnancy study. This chain links TRBV2 with TRBJ2-7, with TRBD1 identical over 12 bases. Specimen: CD8+ T cells from peripheral blood mononuclear cells, collected in the second trimester of pregnancy. The CDR3 region has the DNA TGTGCCAGCACCGGGACAGGGGGCCAGGACGAGCAGTACTTC. It yields the protein CASTGTGGQDEQYF.